This paragraph reports one TCR beta chain. The antigen remains unidentified. These data come from a study of memory CD4+ T cells and cytomegalovirus serostatus. Study results and limitations: Repertoires predicted CMV serostatus with median bootstrapped AUC of about 0.96.

CDR3 length: 18 residues. Trimming took 3 bases from V and 7 from J; bases not matched to a gene: 13. Germline values: CDR1 SEHNR, CDR2 FQNEAQ (reference sequence). Single viable CD3+CD4+CD8-CD45RO+ cells were sorted as the memory CD4+ T cells. As originally analysed: Out-of-frame sequences were removed, leaving 2,204,828 distinct TCRbeta sequences. Produced via immunoSEQ multiplex PCR; TCRdb's table is partial and in-frame only. V, J and clone size are taken as reported in that table, and D and trimming were inferred from the DNA itself. The table records over 65,000 clones, approximately 80% of them present only once.

The TCR sequence derives from an adult in good health and CMV-seronegative. This chain joins TRBV7-9 and TRBJ2-1, with 12 bases identical to TRBD2. The sequencing sample was made of memory CD4+ T cells from blood. CDR3 in DNA: TGTGCCAGCAGCTTCCTCAGGGCTAGCGGGGGGGCATGGAATGAGCAGTTCTTC. Its translation is CASSFLRASGGAWNEQFF.